These T cell receptor beta chains were read from a single sample in a study of blood T cell repertoires in COVID-19. Sequencing was performed with immunoSEQ multiplex PCR; in TCRdb, only in-frame clones are kept and a portion is missing. The sample shows some 270,000 clones, over 75% of them seen only once. The sample was PBMCs or T cells enriched from blood (not recorded which). These receptor sequences come from a woman aged 50 to 60 with acute COVID-19. CDR3s leave out the opening cysteine and the closing phenylalanine or tryptophan. Fields, in order: V gene, CDR3 protein.

v_call: TRBV27
cdr3_aa: ASSLLGQPQH

v_call: TRBV30
cdr3_aa: ACSIQAFSGNTIY

v_call: TRBV14
cdr3_aa: ASSHRTSATQY

v_call: TRBV3-1/TRBV3-2
cdr3_aa: ASSQVPGGSNQPQH

v_call: TRBV4-3
cdr3_aa: ASSQGTSALSGANVLT

v_call: TRBV28
cdr3_aa: ASSSPTGGGRTGNTIY

v_call: TRBV30
cdr3_aa: AWSVGQGRGNEQF

v_call: TRBV9
cdr3_aa: ASSVEGQKSSGNTIY

v_call: TRBV6-4
cdr3_aa: ASSVPGQGNTEAF

v_call: TRBV7-2
cdr3_aa: ASSRRLAGGLVYNEQF

v_call: TRBV19
cdr3_aa: ASSSRGPQYNEQF

v_call: TRBV10-2
cdr3_aa: ASSETVAAPGYGYT

v_call: TRBV6-5
cdr3_aa: ASRTGVGSGNTIY

v_call: TRBV7-9
cdr3_aa: ASSAGQGASDTIY

v_call: TRBV21-1
cdr3_aa: ASSGRGEGTDTQY

v_call: TRBV12-3/TRBV12-4
cdr3_aa: ASRRTDTYEQY

v_call: TRBV4-1
cdr3_aa: ASSQERLAGGLTGELF

v_call: TRBV2
cdr3_aa: ASSEQGVMNTEAF

v_call: TRBV3-1/TRBV3-2
cdr3_aa: ASSQPGIDTEAF